The source of this T cell receptor (beta chain) is a study of Graves' ophthalmopathy and Graves' hyperthyroidism. General observations from the study: With a specificity of around 77% and a sensitivity of just under 71%, the model predicted ophthalmopathy progression.

Ophthalmopathy cases showed moderate-to-severe activity, scoring CAS ≥3 and NOSPECS ≥4, with duration under 3 months. Per the germline V gene, CDR1 is LNHDA and CDR2 is SQIVND (reference sequence). The CDR3 loop spans 13 amino acids. V shed 6 bases and J 3 bases; nucleotides not matched to a gene: 3. This clonotype occurred many times. What it binds is not known. The sequenced template was RNA, covering the TCR beta CDR3 region. Amplification began with first-round RT-PCR using HTBI primers, then second-round multiplex PCR was performed. TCRdb recomputed calls from the multiplex PCR reads with MiXCR, one row per CDR3 protein. The data show approximately 210,000 distinct CDR3 sequences, roughly a fifth seen once.

Sequencing was performed on peripheral blood. The clonotype comes from a woman aged 45-60 years with Graves' ophthalmopathy. The chain combines TRBV19 with TRBJ1-1; 8 bases match TRBD1. CDR3 in DNA: TGTGCCAGTAGCGACAGGGGCCACACTGAAGCTTTCTTT. Protein: CASSDRGHTEAFF.